These 32 T cell receptor beta chains originate from one sample sequenced in a study of T cell repertoires in cytomegalovirus infection. These receptors have no identified antigens. TCRdb independently ran MiXCR on the reads; one entry per CDR3 protein. Of roughly 280,000 distinct CDR3 sequences in the sample, less than 25% were seen once. Source: cultured PBMCs, taken from culture after CMV antigen stimulation. These receptor sequences come from a human donor in good health (CMV status not recorded). Some clones in this sample may be carry-over from other donors' samples.

There are a few counts of this clonotype. This chain joins TRBV11-3 and TRBJ1-1; D is uncertain. Trimming removed 7 bases from V and 4 bases from J, with 10 bases in between. The CDR3 extends over 12 amino acids. Germline V gene lookup returns CDR1 SGHNT and CDR2 YENEEA. The CDR3 region has the DNA TGTGCCAGCAAAGGGATCGGCACTGAAGCTTTCTTT. Its translation is CASKGIGTEAFF.

The chain couples TRBV12-3 or TRBV12-4 to TRBJ2-1; 8 bases align to TRBD1. V trimming: 4 bases; J trimming: 10 bases; junction bases outside the gene matches: 3. The CDR3 consists of 12 residues. CDR3 residues: CASSWTGWEQFF. The CDR3 DNA is TGTGCCAGCAGTTGGACAGGGTGGGAGCAGTTCTTC.

At least ten counts were recorded for this clonotype. The V call is TRBV12-3 or TRBV12-4, the J call TRBJ1-5; D possibly corresponds to TRBD1 (5 bases). The ends were cut back, 3 bases at V and 5 bases at J, with 14 bases in the middle. The CDR3 contains 15 residues. This chain's CDR3 is CASSFSLSGDQPQHF. CDR3 nucleotides: TGTGCCAGCAGTTTTTCCTTATCGGGGGATCAGCCCCAGCATTTT.

A few counts support this clonotype. The chain carries TRBV7-9 and TRBJ1-3; D remains ambiguous. Trimming stripped 10 bases from V and 0 bases from J, with 16 bases between. CDR1 SEHNR and CDR2 FQNEAQ come from the germline V gene (reference sequence). CDR3 length: 15 residues. Here the CDR3 DNA reads TGTGCCATCGGACCTGGCCGCGGCTCTGGAAACACCATATATTTT. Its protein product is CAIGPGRGSGNTIYF.

This clonotype is a singleton in its sample. The junction shows a germline mismatch at one end, possibly a read error. The rearrangement joins TRBV7-2 to TRBJ1-1; D gene uncertain. This CDR3 is built from 13 residues. CDR1 SGHTA and CDR2 FQGNSA come from the germline V gene. DNA of the CDR3: TGTGCCTGCAGCGTGGGCCTCGGCACTGAAGCTTTCTTT. It codes for CACSVGLGTEAFF.

The table lists this clonotype with a few counts. The chain employs TRBV19 and TRBJ1-5, with D tentatively TRBD1 (6 bases). The CDR3 covers 16 residues. V was cut by 4 bases and J by 0 bases, with 13 bases left in between. Germline V gene sequence: CDR1 LNHDA, CDR2 SQIVND (reference sequence). Written as DNA, the CDR3 is TGTGCCAGTAGTACCCCGACAGGTGGTAGCAATCAGCCCCAGCATTTT. Translated: CASSTPTGGSNQPQHF.

Many counts were recorded for this clonotype. The V and J genes are TRBV27 and TRBJ2-7; the match to TRBD1 covers 9 bases. CDR1 is MNHEY, CDR2 SMNVEV, per germline (reference sequence). V shed 6 bases and J 0 bases; nucleotides not matched to a gene: 6. This CDR3 is built from 15 residues. CDR3 nucleotides: TGTGCCAGCAGAAGGACAGGGGTTAGCTCCTACGAGCAGTACTTC. Translation gives CASRRTGVSSYEQYF.

The rearrangement links TRBV2 to TRBJ1-2; D gene ambiguous. The CDR3 totals 13 residues. Trimming took 6 bases from V and 7 from J, leaving 15 bases between them. The germline V gene encodes CDR1 SNHLY and CDR2 FYNNEI. CDR3 coding DNA: TGTGCCAGCAGCTTCGATCCGGAGGGTGGCTACACCTTC. It specifies CASSFDPEGGYTF.

This clonotype was seen repeatedly, ten times or more. CDR3 bases: TGTGCCAGCAGCTTACTTCGATGGGAGGATGGCTACACCTTC. This encodes CASSLLRWEDGYTF. The J gene is TRBJ1-2, the V gene TRBV7-2; no clear D. CDR1 is SGHTA and CDR2 is FQGNSA in the germline V gene. The CDR3 totals 14 residues. V was clipped by 2 bases and J by 6 bases, with 13 bases between them.

This clonotype was observed at least ten times. The V and J genes are TRBV6-5 and TRBJ1-1, with D uncertain. The V and J ends lost 2 bases and 1 base respectively, with 8 bases between them. The CDR3 runs 14 residues. Germline V gene data show CDR1 as MNHEY and CDR2 as SVGAGI. CDR3 nucleotides: TGTGCCAGCAGTTACATGCCCAGGAACACTGAAGCTTTCTTT. Translated, it gives CASSYMPRNTEAFF.

This clonotype showed up many times. The chain couples TRBV7-2 to TRBJ1-5; 7 nucleotides match TRBD1. Germline CDR1 is SGHTA and CDR2 is FQGNSA. Losses at the gene ends were 5 bases for V and 0 bases for J; bases not matched to a gene: 4. The CDR3 loop spans 15 amino acids. Here the CDR3 DNA reads TGTGCCAGCAGCGCCAGGGGGTATAGCAATCAGCCCCAGCATTTT. Its protein product is CASSARGYSNQPQHF.

This clonotype came up many times. V and J are TRBV12-3 or TRBV12-4 and TRBJ2-3; tentative D call: TRBD1 (6 bases). The V end was cut by 6 bases, the J end by 1 base, with 14 bases between. The CDR3 length is 15 residues. Here the CDR3 reads CASSPQGPGTDTQYF. CDR3 nucleotide sequence: TGTGCCAGCAGCCCACAGGGTCCTGGCACAGATACGCAGTATTTT.

CDR3 sequence (DNA): TGTGCCAGCAGCTTAGACCGACAGGGCCCTCGTCAGCCCCAGCATTTT. Protein product: CASSLDRQGPRQPQHF. V usage is TRBV11-2 and J usage is TRBJ1-5; 7 nucleotides agree with TRBD1. Germline V gene data show CDR1 as SGHAT and CDR2 as FQNNGV. V shed 0 bases and J 6 bases; nucleotides not matched to a gene: 8. This CDR3 has 16 amino acids.

This clonotype was seen ten or more times. The chain couples TRBV7-2 to TRBJ2-3; 7 nucleotides line up with TRBD1. CDR3 size: 18 residues. The V gene end was trimmed by 1 base and the J gene end by 0 bases; junction bases not matched to a gene: 10. The germline V gene has CDR1 SGHTA and CDR2 FQGNSA. The CDR3 DNA reads as TGTGCCAGCAGCTTAGATCCGATTGGGACAGTAAGCACAGATACGCAGTATTTT. Its translation is CASSLDPIGTVSTDTQYF.

The chain recombines TRBV7-6 with TRBJ1-1; perhaps TRBD1 as D (5 bases). The germline gives CDR1 SGHVS, CDR2 FNYEAQ. CDR3 size: 14 residues. Trimming shortened V by 1 base and J by 6 bases, and 12 bases separated the two germline ends. CDR3 nucleotide sequence: TGTGCCAGCAGCTTAGTACGGGGGGACGCTGAAGCTTTCTTT. As protein: CASSLVRGDAEAFF. Full variable domain (rest looked up from reference TRBV7-6 and TRBJ1-1): GAGVSQSPRYKVTKRGQDVALRCDPISGHVSLYWYRQALGQGPEFLTYFNYEAQQDKSGLPNDRFSAERPEGSISTLTIQRTEQRDSAMYRCASSLVRGDAEAFFGQGTRLTVV.

This clonotype was found a few times. The chain couples TRBV6-5 to TRBJ2-3; 9 bases fit TRBD1. From germline, CDR1 is MNHEY and CDR2 SVGAGI. V shed 2 bases, J shed 6 bases, and the junction held 6 bases outside the gene matches. This CDR3 has 15 amino acids. The CDR3 DNA is TGTGCCAGCAGTTACCGAGGACAGGGGACCGATACGCAGTATTTT. Translating it yields CASSYRGQGTDTQYF.

The chain couples TRBV11-1 to TRBJ2-1; 8 bases are a match to TRBD1. This CDR3 comprises 15 residues. After removal of 4 bases from V and 12 bases from J, the junction contained 14 bases not matched to a gene. Germline lookup yields CDR1 SGHAT and CDR2 FQDESV (reference sequence). In DNA, the CDR3 is TGTGCCAGCAGCTACGGACAGGGCGGAATGAAGGTGCAGTTCTTC. Its protein is CASSYGQGGMKVQFF.

Here the CDR3 DNA reads TGTGCCAGCAGTTACCCAGAGCCCGGGACTAGCGGGGATCAAGAGACCCAGTACTTC. Translated, it gives CASSYPEPGTSGDQETQYF. The V gene is TRBV6-5, the J gene TRBJ2-5; 13 bases align to TRBD2. Germline V gene lookup returns CDR1 MNHEY and CDR2 SVGAGI. This CDR3 region has 19 residues. V shed 2 bases, J shed 2 bases, and the junction held 11 bases outside the gene matches.

This clonotype was observed many times. The CDR3 coding sequence is TGTGCCAGCAGCTACGGGTACTTCCCCGGGACTAGCGGGTACGAGCAGTACGTC. Its translation is CASSYGYFPGTSGYEQYV. This rearrangement joins TRBV6-2 or TRBV6-3 to TRBJ2-7, with 12 bases that match TRBD2. The V gene's germline CDR1 is MNHEY and CDR2 SVGEGT. The CDR3 covers 18 residues. Trimming took 6 bases from V and 4 from J; bases not matched to a gene: 16.

The chain links TRBV6-5 to TRBJ2-7; 8 nucleotides match TRBD2. The CDR3 is made up of 16 amino acids. The germline V gene encodes CDR1 MNHEY and CDR2 SVGAGI. The CDR3 loop is CATWGGSSGASYEQYF. The DNA for the CDR3 is TGTGCTACCTGGGGAGGGAGTAGCGGGGCGTCCTACGAGCAGTACTTC.

This clonotype showed up many times. The V and J genes are TRBV7-2 and TRBJ2-7; no firm D call. The CDR3 spans 13 residues. Germline lookup yields CDR1 SGHTA and CDR2 FQGNSA. V lost 6 bases and J 6 bases, leaving 15 bases between the germline ends. As DNA, the CDR3 is TGTGCCAGCAGTTCGATAGGCTTCGGCGAGCAGTACGTC. Protein sequence: CASSSIGFGEQYV.

This clonotype was detected many times. CDR3 nucleotides: TGTGCCAGCAGCTCAGGACAGGCCAACCAAGAGACCCAGTACTTC. It codes for CASSSGQANQETQYF. The chain is built from TRBV7-2 and TRBJ2-5; 7 bases are shared with TRBD1. J gave up 0 bases and V 4 bases, and 5 bases lay outside the gene matches. CDR1 is SGHTA and CDR2 is FQGNSA in the germline V gene. This CDR3 comprises 15 residues. The full variable domain, in which reference TRBV7-2 and TRBJ2-5 provide the parts outside the CDR3, is GAGVSQSPSNKVTEKGKDVELRCDPISGHTALYWYRQSLGQGLEFLIYFQGNSAPDKSGLPSDRFSAERTGGSVSTLTIQRTQQEDSAVYLCASSSGQANQETQYFGPGTRLLVL.

This clonotype has only a few counts. V is TRBV7-2 and J is TRBJ1-1, with TRBD1 as a possible D gene (5 bases). Trimming left V 2 bases short and J 5 bases short, with 18 bases between. CDR3 size: 16 residues. Germline V gene data show CDR1 as SGHTA and CDR2 as FQGNSA. The CDR3 region is CASSLWGQRPITEAFF. DNA of the CDR3: TGTGCCAGCAGCTTATGGGGCCAGCGCCCGATAACTGAAGCTTTCTTT.

This clonotype has a count of ten or more. The rearrangement uses TRBV7-8 and TRBJ1-5; D call uncertain. Looked up from germline, CDR1 is SGHVS and CDR2 is FQNEAQ. Trimming removed 5 bases from V and 5 bases from J, with 13 bases in between. The length of the CDR3 is 14 residues. This chain's CDR3 is CASSPRSGHQPQHF. The CDR3 DNA follows: TGTGCCAGCAGCCCTAGGTCAGGTCATCAGCCCCAGCATTTT.

Only a few counts were recorded for this clonotype. The V gene is TRBV12-3 or TRBV12-4, the J gene TRBJ1-2, with TRBD1 matching over 7 bases. CDR3 length: 15 residues. V shed 4 bases, J shed 1 base, and the junction held 6 bases outside the gene matches. CDR3 sequence reads: CASSSRGTVNYGYTF. CDR3 coding DNA: TGTGCCAGCAGTTCACGGGGGACAGTTAACTATGGCTACACCTTC.

This clonotype appeared a few times. This chain connects TRBV29-1 to TRBJ1-5, with D possibly matching TRBD1 (5 bases). The CDR3 runs 12 residues. Germline assignment: CDR1 SQVTM and CDR2 ANQGSEA. V was trimmed by 7 bases and J by 4 bases, leaving 11 bases between them. The CDR3 reads CSASNRNQPQHF. CDR3 coding DNA: TGCAGCGCCTCCAACAGGAATCAGCCCCAGCATTTT.

This clonotype has just a few counts. The chain recombines TRBV18 with TRBJ2-7, with D tentatively TRBD2 (5 bases). Germline CDR1 is KGHSH and CDR2 is LQKENI. With 5 bases removed from V and 6 bases from J, the gap between germline ends came to 17 bases. The CDR3 covers 14 residues. Written as DNA, the CDR3 is TGTGCCAGCTCATCACTGGACTCATCTGGCGAGCAGTACTTC. Amino acids: CASSSLDSSGEQYF.

This sequence joins TRBV28 and TRBJ1-6; possibly TRBD1 for D (6 bases). The V end lost 5 bases, the J end lost 6 bases, and 14 bases lay between the germline ends. Germline values: CDR1 MDHEN, CDR2 SYDVKM. This CDR3 contains 15 residues. CDR3 loop: CASSITGMGNSPLHF. CDR3 sequence (DNA): TGTGCCAGCAGTATAACAGGGATGGGTAATTCACCCCTCCACTTT. The full variable domain, completed using reference TRBV28 and TRBJ1-6, is DVKVTQSSRYLVKRTGEKVFLECVQDMDHENMFWYRQDPGLGLRLIYFSYDVKMKEKGDIPEGYSVSREKKERFSLILESASTNQTSMYLCASSITGMGNSPLHFGNGTRLTVT.

The chain links TRBV20-1 to TRBJ1-1; D is ambiguous. The CDR3 covers 13 residues. Germline loops: CDR1 DFQATT, CDR2 SNEGSKA (reference sequence). V was cut by 8 bases and J by 1 base, with 14 bases left in between. The CDR3 DNA sequence: TGCAGTACCTGGGTCAATTCGAACACTGAAGCTTTCTTT. Protein: CSTWVNSNTEAFF.

V and J are TRBV7-8 and TRBJ1-5, with D unresolved. The CDR3 is 15 residues long. V lost 4 bases, J lost 0 bases, and 10 bases lay in between. Per germline, CDR1 SGHVS and CDR2 FQNEAQ. CDR3 in amino acids: CASSWSRSSNQPQHF. The CDR3 nucleotides are TGTGCCAGCAGCTGGTCAAGGAGTAGCAATCAGCCCCAGCATTTT.

This clonotype was detected only a few times. The chain employs TRBV6-1 and TRBJ2-7; D may be TRBD1 or TRBD2 (6 bases each). V lost 7 bases to trimming and J lost 7 bases, with 32 bases between them. Germline loops: CDR1 MNHNS, CDR2 SASEGT. This CDR3 has 18 residues. For the CDR3, the DNA is TGTGCCAGCACCTGGGCGACCTCCGGGGGCACCCCCATATCGGAGCAGTACTTC. Translation gives CASTWATSGGTPISEQYF.

The V call is TRBV15, the J call TRBJ2-5; perhaps TRBD2 as D (6 bases). Trimming removed 0 bases from V and 5 bases from J, with 13 bases in between. Germline V gene sequence: CDR1 LNHNV, CDR2 YYDKDF (reference sequence). This CDR3 contains 15 residues. The DNA of the CDR3 is TGTGCCACCAGCAGAGATGGGGGACTCCCGGAGACCCAGTACTTC. Protein sequence: CATSRDGGLPETQYF.